These 30 T cell receptor beta chains were all obtained from the same sample, sequenced in a study of identical twins. TCRdb processed the 5' RACE reads anew with MiXCR; each CDR3 protein has one entry. The data hold some 1,700,000 distinct CDR3 sequences, with 25% to 35% observed a single time. Sequencing used cord blood. These receptor sequences come from a newborn girl in good health.

The rearrangement links TRBV7-9 to TRBJ2-3, with 9 nucleotides matching TRBD2. The CDR3 sequence is 16 residues long. Per germline, CDR1 SEHNR and CDR2 FQNEAQ (reference sequence). The V gene end was trimmed by 1 base and the J gene end by 2 bases; junction bases not matched to a gene: 4. The CDR3 protein is CASSLDPSGDTDTQYF. The CDR3 coding sequence is TGTGCCAGCAGCTTAGACCCTAGCGGGGACACAGATACGCAGTATTTT.

The V and J genes are TRBV9 and TRBJ2-5; TRBD2 aligns across 13 bases. The CDR3 runs to 16 residues. The junction had 7 bases not matched to a gene; V was cut back by 4 bases and J by 4 bases. CDR1 is SGDLS, CDR2 YYNGEE, per germline. The CDR3 nucleotides read TGTGCCAGCAGCCCACGGGGGACTAGCGGGATAGAGACCCAGTACTTC. Translation: CASSPRGTSGIETQYF.

The rearrangement joins TRBV20-1 to TRBJ2-7; D may be TRBD1 (6 bases). The germline gives CDR1 DFQATT, CDR2 SNEGSKA (reference sequence). CDR3 length: 13 amino acids. Trimming stripped 5 bases from V and 3 bases from J, with 14 bases between. CDR3 in amino acids: CSAFSGTFYEQYF. The DNA of the CDR3 is TGCAGTGCTTTCTCCGGGACATTCTACGAGCAGTACTTC.

The rearrangement joins TRBV7-2 to TRBJ2-7, with TRBD2 matching 9 bases. Germline loops: CDR1 SGHTA, CDR2 FQGNSA. The CDR3 extends over 15 amino acids. Trimming took 4 bases from V and 3 from J; bases not matched to a gene: 7. In DNA, the CDR3 is TGTGCCAGCAGCTCTAGCGGGATATTAATCTACGAGCAGTACTTC. It translates to CASSSSGILIYEQYF.

This clonotype was found once. The V call is TRBV27, the J call TRBJ2-1, with D tentatively TRBD1 or TRBD2 (5 bases each). This CDR3 is built from 19 residues. Germline-derived CDR1 and CDR2 are MNHEY and SMNVEV (reference sequence). V lost 5 bases, J lost 2 bases, and 25 bases lay in between. The CDR3 spells CASSPPHARGLGPYNEQFF. The CDR3 nucleotides are TGTGCCAGCAGTCCGCCCCACGCCCGGGGCCTAGGACCCTACAATGAGCAGTTCTTC.

The sample holds a few counts of this clonotype. This chain joins TRBV19 and TRBJ2-3, with D possibly matching TRBD2 (5 bases). CDR1 and CDR2 from the germline V gene are LNHDA and SQIVND (reference sequence). The CDR3 is made up of 13 amino acids. The V gene lost 3 bases and the J gene lost 5 bases, with 9 bases spanning the gap. CDR3 sequence: CASSMVGEDTQYF. CDR3 coding DNA: TGTGCCAGTAGTATGGTGGGAGAAGATACGCAGTATTTT.

This clonotype was observed many times. The J gene is TRBJ2-1, the V gene TRBV12-5; D remains unclear. Germline V gene sequence: CDR1 LGHNT, CDR2 FRNRAP. The CDR3 loop spans 11 amino acids. V was trimmed by 6 bases and J by 5 bases, leaving 5 bases between them. The CDR3 reads CASGLNNEQFF. The CDR3 DNA is TGTGCTAGTGGCCTCAACAATGAGCAGTTCTTC.

The V call is TRBV6-1, the J call TRBJ1-1; D not resolved. The CDR3 covers 15 residues. The germline V and J ends were trimmed by 0 bases and 0 bases, with 8 bases remaining between them. CDR1 MNHNS and CDR2 SASEGT come from the germline V gene. DNA for the CDR3: TGTGCCAGCAGTGAAGCCCTCGGGGTGAACACTGAAGCTTTCTTT. It is translated as CASSEALGVNTEAFF.

Concerning this clonotype: A clone one base away is much larger, so this may be a read error. The chain recombines TRBV20-1 with TRBJ1-2, with TRBD1 matching 7 bases. The CDR3 spans 13 residues. CDR1 and CDR2 from the germline V gene are DFQATT and SNEGSKA (reference sequence). Trimming cost V 4 bases and J 2 bases; bases outside gene matches: 4. The CDR3 loop reads CSAMTGSNYGYTF. The CDR3 nucleotides read TGCAGTGCTATGACAGGGTCGAACTATGGCTACACCTTC.

A few counts support this clonotype. The chain couples TRBV6-6 to TRBJ2-7; D might be TRBD1 (6 bases). The germline CDR1 and CDR2 sequences are MNHNY and SVGAGI (reference sequence). V lost 11 bases to trimming and J lost 5 bases, with 19 bases between them. The CDR3 totals 13 residues. CDR3 DNA: TGTGCCTTCCACCACAGGGATGGAGACGAGCAGTACTTC. It is translated as CAFHHRDGDEQYF.

A word on this clonotype: One junction end does not reproduce the germline sequence, and a read error may be involved. This chain uses TRBV20-1 with TRBJ2-7; TRBD1 is a possible D gene (6 bases). Germline V CDR1 and CDR2: DFQATT, SNEGSKA (reference sequence). CDR3 length equals 13 residues. CDR3 residues: CSAANRASYGQYF. CDR3 bases: TGCAGTGCCGCAAACAGGGCCTCCTACGGGCAGTACTTC.

The table lists this clonotype with a few counts. In DNA, the CDR3 is TGTGCCAGCAGCCAAGTAGGGGGGGTCGACTATGGCTACACCTTC. This codes for CASSQVGGVDYGYTF. This chain uses TRBV4-2 with TRBJ1-2; a possible D gene is TRBD1 (6 bases). Germline CDR1 reads LGHNA; CDR2 reads YNFKEQ. V lost 1 base to trimming and J lost 3 bases, with 12 bases between them. The CDR3 is made up of 15 amino acids.

The rearrangement links TRBV6-1 to TRBJ2-1; the match to TRBD1 covers 10 bases. The J call may be incorrect, as the DNA end agrees better with TRBJ2-7. From germline, CDR1 is MNHNS and CDR2 SASEGT. The CDR3 spans 16 residues. In DNA form, the CDR3 reads TGTGCCACACACCGGGACAGGGGAATGTTGTACAATGAGCAGTACTTC. It yields the protein CATHRDRGMLYNEQYF.

The chain couples TRBV5-6 to TRBJ1-2; D gene ambiguous. V dropped 0 bases and J dropped 8 bases, with 8 bases sitting between them. The germline gives CDR1 SGHDT, CDR2 YYEEEE. The CDR3 loop spans 12 amino acids. This chain's CDR3 is CASSLEQTGYTF. The CDR3 coding sequence is TGTGCCAGCAGCTTGGAACAAACCGGCTACACCTTC.

This clonotype occurred a few times. This chain connects TRBV10-3 to TRBJ2-4; TRBD2 agrees at 10 bases. The J call may not be correct, given that the DNA end is closer to TRBJ2-5. The CDR3 length is 14 residues. Germline V lookup: CDR1 ENHRY, CDR2 SYGVKD. The CDR3 loop reads CAISEAGGQETQYF. The CDR3 nucleotides read TGTGCCATCAGTGAAGCGGGGGGGCAAGAGACCCAGTACTTC.

The chain uses TRBV25-1 and TRBJ1-4; D remains ambiguous. Germline loops: CDR1 MGHDK, CDR2 SYGVNS. With 1 base removed from V and 3 bases from J, the gap between germline ends came to 21 bases. The CDR3 contains 19 residues. The CDR3 loop reads CASSESGRVWSVPNEKLFF. CDR3 DNA: TGTGCCAGCAGTGAATCCGGAAGGGTCTGGTCGGTGCCTAATGAAAAACTGTTTTTT.

This chain connects TRBV2 to TRBJ2-5; D is perhaps TRBD2 (5 bases). Trimming left V 6 bases short and J 1 base short, with 18 bases between. Germline CDR1 and CDR2: SNHLY and FYNNEI. The CDR3 spans 16 residues. The CDR3 nucleotides read TGTGCCAGCAGCGAAACCTCAAGCGGTATCCAAGAGACCCAGTACTTC. Translated, it gives CASSETSSGIQETQYF.

For this clonotype: One end of the junction fails to match germline, which may point to a read error. This chain links TRBV7-9 with TRBJ2-1; 8 bases align to TRBD1. The CDR3 contains 15 residues. Per the germline V gene, CDR1 is SEHNR and CDR2 is FQNEAQ (reference sequence). CDR3 sequence reads: CAGSSTGGSYNEQFF. The CDR3 bases are TGTGCCGGCAGTTCCACAGGGGGCTCCTACAATGAGCAGTTCTTC. The full variable domain, completed using reference TRBV7-9 and TRBJ2-1, is DTGVSQNPRHKITKRGQNVTFRCDPISEHNRLYWYRQTLGQGPEFLTYFQNEAQLEKSRLLSDRFSAERPKGSFSTLEIQRTEQGDSAMYLCAGSSTGGSYNEQFFGPGTRLTVL.

This clonotype was counted at least ten times. The chain recombines TRBV20-1 with TRBJ1-1; D gene ambiguous. In germline, CDR1 is DFQATT, CDR2 SNEGSKA (reference sequence). The CDR3 loop spans 10 amino acids. V lost 6 bases, J lost 3 bases, and 5 bases lay in between. CDR3 residues: CSAGYTEAFF. Written as DNA, the CDR3 is TGCAGTGCGGGGTACACTGAAGCTTTCTTT.

The chain couples TRBV18 to TRBJ1-4, with a weak D call TRBD1 (6 bases). Trimming removed 3 bases at V and 8 bases at J, with 34 bases between. In germline, CDR1 is KGHSH, CDR2 LQKENI. The CDR3 is made up of 21 amino acids. DNA of the CDR3: TGTGCCAGCTCACCCGACAGAACAACTAGAAGGACAGACCTAGAAGGCGAAAAACTGTTTTTT. It is translated as CASSPDRTTRRTDLEGEKLFF.

This clonotype was seen only a few times. The V and J genes are TRBV12-3 or TRBV12-4 and TRBJ2-7; D may be TRBD2 (6 bases). Gene TRBJ2-5 matches the end of the DNA better, so the J call may be wrong. This CDR3 is 13 amino acids long. The CDR3 loop is CASQGLTSETQYF. The CDR3 DNA is TGTGCCAGCCAAGGACTTACTAGCGAGACCCAGTACTTC.

This clonotype was observed a handful of times. The genes are TRBV5-5 and TRBJ2-4; D remains unclear. The V end was cut by 0 bases, the J end by 8 bases, with 9 bases between. This CDR3 is built from 13 residues. The germline CDR1 and CDR2 sequences are SGHKS and YYEKEE (reference sequence). The CDR3 spells CASSLAPGYIQYF. CDR3 DNA sequence: TGTGCCAGCAGCTTGGCCCCGGGTTACATTCAGTACTTC.

This clonotype occurred a few times. The V call is TRBV27, the J call TRBJ1-6; maybe TRBD1 (6 bases). CDR1 and CDR2 (germline): MNHEY, SMNVEV (reference sequence). There are 15 residues in the CDR3. The V gene lost 1 base and the J gene lost 7 bases, with 11 bases spanning the gap. CDR3 DNA sequence: TGTGCCAGCAGTTTATACACAGGGCGGAATTCACCCCTCCACTTT. Amino acid sequence: CASSLYTGRNSPLHF.

V usage is TRBV5-5 and J usage is TRBJ2-7; the match to TRBD2 covers 7 bases. The CDR3 length is 14 residues. The germline V gene encodes CDR1 SGHKS and CDR2 YYEKEE (reference sequence). Trimming at V came to 1 base and at J to 6 bases, leaving 7 bases not matched to a gene. CDR3 residues: CASSLSAGVSEQYF. CDR3 DNA: TGTGCCAGCAGCTTGTCTGCGGGAGTCAGCGAGCAGTACTTC.

This clonotype occurred a few times. The rearrangement uses TRBV3-1 and TRBJ2-1; 9 nucleotides match TRBD2. The CDR3 consists of 13 residues. With V trimmed by 6 bases and J by 7 bases, 4 bases remained unmatched. Germline loops: CDR1 LGHDT, CDR2 YNNKEL (reference sequence). CDR3 sequence (DNA): TGTGCCAGCAGGGGGACTAGCACAAATGAGCAGTTCTTC. Translation: CASRGTSTNEQFF.

This sequence joins TRBV6-5 and TRBJ1-1, with a possible D match to TRBD1 (5 bases). Per the germline V gene, CDR1 is MNHEY and CDR2 is SVGAGI. This CDR3 contains 14 residues. Trimming removed 4 bases from V and 10 bases from J, with 19 bases in between. CDR3 amino acids: CASSSGRIPGGAFF. The CDR3 region has the DNA TGTGCCAGCAGTTCGGGACGAATCCCGGGGGGAGCTTTCTTT.

The chain uses TRBV5-1 and TRBJ2-7; no clear D. V shed 2 bases and J shed 3 bases, with 9 bases lying between them. CDR3 size: 13 residues. Germline V gives CDR1 SGHRS, CDR2 YFSETQ. CDR3 loop: CASSFRQFYEQYF. Here the CDR3 DNA reads TGCGCCAGCAGCTTCAGGCAGTTCTACGAGCAGTACTTC. Full variable domain (remainder filled in from reference TRBV5-1 and TRBJ2-7): KAGVTQTPRYLIKTRGQQVTLSCSPISGHRSVSWYQQTPGQGLQFLFEYFSETQRNKGNFPGRFSGRQFSNSRSEMNVSTLELGDSALYLCASSFRQFYEQYFGPGTRLTVT.

This clonotype showed up just a few times. The chain recombines TRBV7-9 with TRBJ2-1; weak D call: TRBD1 (6 bases). From germline, CDR1 is SEHNR and CDR2 FQNEAQ (reference sequence). CDR3 length: 12 amino acids. V was shortened by 2 bases and J by 10 bases, with 9 bases between the two germline ends. The CDR3 protein is CASSLSGTEQFF. CDR3 DNA sequence: TGTGCCAGCAGCTTATCCGGGACAGAGCAGTTCTTC. Looking up the rest from reference TRBV7-9 and TRBJ2-1 gives the full variable domain: DTGVSQNPRHKITKRGQNVTFRCDPISEHNRLYWYRQTLGQGPEFLTYFQNEAQLEKSRLLSDRFSAERPKGSFSTLEIQRTEQGDSAMYLCASSLSGTEQFFGPGTRLTVL.

Only a few counts were recorded for this clonotype. V and J are TRBV7-2 and TRBJ2-5; 7 positions match TRBD2. This CDR3 comprises 14 residues. V lost 5 bases, J lost 11 bases, and 14 bases stayed unmatched. Germline V gene lookup returns CDR1 SGHTA and CDR2 FQGNSA. The CDR3 sequence is CASSPTSSRNEQYF. In DNA, the CDR3 is TGTGCCAGCAGCCCGACTAGCTCGAGGAATGAGCAGTACTTC. Drawing the rest from reference TRBV7-2 and TRBJ2-5, the complete variable domain is GAGVSQSPSNKVTEKGKDVELRCDPISGHTALYWYRQSLGQGLEFLIYFQGNSAPDKSGLPSDRFSAERTGGSVSTLTIQRTQQEDSAVYLCASSPTSSRNEQYFGPGTRLLVL.

There are a few counts of this clonotype. This chain links TRBV20-1 with TRBJ2-4, with D possibly being TRBD1 or TRBD2 (5 bases each). This CDR3 spans 14 amino acids. The V end was cut by 5 bases, the J end by 3 bases, with 14 bases between. Germline V gives CDR1 DFQATT, CDR2 SNEGSKA (reference sequence). This CDR3 reads CSAFRRDGKNIQYF. CDR3 bases: TGCAGTGCTTTCCGCCGGGACGGCAAAAACATTCAGTACTTC.